This T cell receptor (beta chain) comes out of a study of cytomegalovirus exposure and HLA in healthy donors. CDR1 is MNHEY, CDR2 SMNVEV, per germline (reference sequence). Trimming removed 2 bases from V and 5 bases from J, with 10 bases in between. The length of the CDR3 is 14 residues. This clone was recorded a few times. The table came from immunoSEQ multiplex PCR; TCRdb's copy has only in-frame clones and leaves some out. In the table there are 150,000 to 200,000 clones, 80% to 85% of which are singletons. The source of this sequence is a woman aged 25 to 39 in good health and CMV-seronegative. This chain joins TRBV27 and TRBJ1-5; D uncertain. Sequenced: PBMCs. The CDR3 DNA reads as TGTGCCAGCAGTTTAGGGCGGGGAGATCAGCCCCAGCATTTT. Protein: CASSLGRGDQPQHF.